This is a list of T cell receptor beta chains from one sample in a study of cytomegalovirus exposure and HLA in healthy donors. Assay: immunoSEQ multiplex PCR; the TCRdb copy retains only in-frame clones and omits some. Of about 220,000 clones listed, over 75% are singletons. Sequencing was carried out using PBMCs. Receptor source: a male donor in good health and CMV-seronegative. CDR3s include the opening cysteine and the closing phenylalanine or tryptophan. Each record gives: D gene, V gene, clone size, J gene, CDR3 DNA, CDR3 protein. A D gene is named only where the DNA matches it firmly. Rows may omit the clone size; those that give it use once, few, many or a size class.

TRBD2	TRBV15	NA	TRBJ2-7	TGTGCCACCAGCAGAGATACGGGGGGCTACGAGCAGTACTTC	CATSRDTGGYEQYF
TRBD2	TRBV6-5	NA	TRBJ2-2	TGTGCCAGCAGTTTTACCATAGCGGGAGACACCGGGGAGCTGTTTTTT	CASSFTIAGDTGELFF
TRBD2	TRBV18	NA	TRBJ2-3	TGTGCCAGCTCACCACCGTCCCGGGGGGGCACAGATACGCAGTATTTT	CASSPPSRGGTDTQYF
NA	TRBV6-5	NA	TRBJ1-2	TGTGCCAGCAGTTACCGAGATAACTATGGCTACCCCTTC	CASSYRDNYGYPF
NA	TRBV30	NA	TRBJ1-2	TGTGCCTGGAGAACATCACAGGTTACGACTAGCGGCTACACCTTC	CAWRTSQVTTSGYTF
TRBD2	TRBV4-3	NA	TRBJ2-5	TGCGCCAGCAGCCAAACCCTAGCGGGAGCTGGAGAGACCCAGTACTTC	CASSQTLAGAGETQYF
TRBD1	TRBV4-2	NA	TRBJ2-1	TGTGCCAGCAGCCGAAAAGCGCCAGGAGCCGGGACAGACAATGAGCAGTTCTTC	CASSRKAPGAGTDNEQFF
TRBD2	TRBV5-4	NA	TRBJ2-3	TGTGCCAGCAGCTTGGCCGGAGGTAGCGGGAGAACAGATACGCAGTATTTT	CASSLAGGSGRTDTQYF
NA	TRBV6-5	few	TRBJ2-2	TGTGCCAGCAGAGATACTAACACCGGGGAGCTGTTTTTT	CASRDTNTGELFF
TRBD1	TRBV14	NA	TRBJ2-7	TGTGCCAGCAGCCAAGAGCTTCTCCGGGACAGGGAGGCCTACGAGCAGTACTTC	CASSQELLRDREAYEQYF
TRBD2	TRBV27	NA	TRBJ2-1	TGTGCCAGCAGCCAAGATAGCGGGGGGGCCTACAATGAGCAGTTCTTC	CASSQDSGGAYNEQFF
NA	TRBV10-3	once	TRBJ1-5	TGTGCCGTGCGGTCAGCAGGCAATCAGCCCCAGCATTTT	CAVRSAGNQPQHF
TRBD1	TRBV27	NA	TRBJ1-5	TGTGCCAGCAGACCCCTGGAGGGGGCTCAGCCCCAGCATTTT	CASRPLEGAQPQHF
TRBD1	TRBV18	NA	TRBJ1-5	TGTGCCAGCTCACCATACGCGAGACAGGGTTTTACCTCCAATGGCAATCAGCCCCAGCATTTT	CASSPYARQGFTSNGNQPQHF
TRBD1	TRBV27	NA	TRBJ2-5	TGTGCCAGCAGACAGTTGGGAAACAGGGGAGAGACCCAGTACTTC	CASRQLGNRGETQYF
TRBD1	TRBV7-3	NA	TRBJ1-1	TGTGCCAGCAGCCCGGCCGGGGGACAGGGATTGACTGAAGCTTTCTTT	CASSPAGGQGLTEAFF
TRBD1	TRBV10-3	NA	TRBJ1-1	TGTGCCATCAGTGAACAGGGGGCTCAGGCTTTCTTT	CAISEQGAQAFF
NA	TRBV11-3	NA	TRBJ2-5	TGTGCCAGCAGCCCCCCCGGGGAAGAGACCCAGTACTTC	CASSPPGEETQYF
TRBD2	TRBV30	NA	TRBJ2-1	TGTGCCTGGAAAGTACGGAGCGGGGGACTCTCCTACAATGAGCAGTTCTTC	CAWKVRSGGLSYNEQFF
TRBD2	TRBV28	once	TRBJ2-2	TGTGCCAGCAGCAGAAGAAACTCGATAGCGGGAGGGCCCAGTAACACCGGGGAGCTGTTTTTT	CASSRRNSIAGGPSNTGELFF
NA	TRBV4-1	NA	TRBJ1-3	TGCGCCAGCAGCCAAGATTGGGCCGGAAACACCATATATTTT	CASSQDWAGNTIYF
NA	TRBV30	NA	TRBJ2-3	TGTGCCTGGTGGGGGGGCACAGATACGCAGTATTTT	CAWWGGTDTQYF
NA	TRBV15	NA	TRBJ2-4	TGTGCCACCAGCAGGGTGGTTGCGGCCATAGCCAAAAACATTCAGTACTTC	CATSRVVAAIAKNIQYF
TRBD1	TRBV19	NA	TRBJ2-2	TGTGCCAGTAGTGACAGGGGATATTACACCGGGGAGCTGTTTTTT	CASSDRGYYTGELFF
NA	TRBV27	NA	TRBJ2-5	TGTGCCAGAGGGAGGACTCTCTCGCAAGAGACCCAGTACTTC	CARGRTLSQETQYF
NA	TRBV5-6	NA	TRBJ1-4	TGTGCCAGCAGCTTGAAAAAGGCAGGCCGGATAAATGAAAAACTGTTTTTT	CASSLKKAGRINEKLFF
NA	TRBV18	NA	TRBJ2-5	TGTGCCAGCTCACCACCTCCCTCAGAGACCCAGTACTTC	CASSPPPSETQYF
TRBD1	TRBV14	NA	TRBJ2-7	TGTGCCAGCAGCCGGGACAGGACCGCTTTTACCCAGTACTTC	CASSRDRTAFTQYF
NA	TRBV6-1	few	TRBJ1-3	TGTGCCAGCAGTGAGCAGGGTACTGGAAACACCATATATTTT	CASSEQGTGNTIYF
NA	TRBV5-6	NA	TRBJ1-2	TGTGCCAGCAGCTCAAGGACGGGGAACTATGGCTACACCTTC	CASSSRTGNYGYTF
TRBD1	TRBV9	NA	TRBJ2-2	TGTGCCAGCAGCGTAGTCCCGGGACAGGGCATCACCGGGGAGCTGTTTTTT	CASSVVPGQGITGELFF
TRBD2	TRBV29-1	NA	TRBJ2-2	TGCAGCGTCCGACTAGCGGGGGACACCGGGGAGCTGTTTTTT	CSVRLAGDTGELFF
NA	TRBV9	NA	TRBJ2-7	TGTGCCAGCAGCGTCAGGGGAGGGGTACCCTACGAGCAGTACTTC	CASSVRGGVPYEQYF
NA	TRBV4-3	once	TRBJ2-7	TGCGCCAGCAGCCAAGAGCCAGGGGGGAGCCCCTTCTACGAGCAGTACTTC	CASSQEPGGSPFYEQYF
NA	TRBV19	NA	TRBJ2-7	TGTGCCAGTAGTATAACTCTACGAGGGCGCGAGCAGTACTTC	CASSITLRGREQYF
NA	TRBV9	NA	TRBJ1-3	TGTGCCAGCAGCGTCCAGGGGAGAAACACCATATATTTT	CASSVQGRNTIYF
NA	TRBV7-8	NA	TRBJ2-5	TGTGCCAGCAGCTTATTGGAGATAGAGACCCAGTACTTC	CASSLLEIETQYF
NA	TRBV11-2	NA	TRBJ2-7	TGTGCCAGCAGCTTAGATTCGCCGAGCTACGAGCAGTACTTC	CASSLDSPSYEQYF
TRBD2	TRBV5-4	NA	TRBJ2-2	TGTGCCAGCAGCTTCGGGGGGACTCAAACCGGGGAGCTGTTTTTT	CASSFGGTQTGELFF
NA	TRBV4-2	once	TRBJ2-5	TGTGCCAGCAGCCAAGAAGAAGGCGGGCGGTGGTACTTC	CASSQEEGGRWYF
NA	TRBV10-3	NA	TRBJ2-1	TGTGCCATCAGTGACCACTATCGATCCTCTGGCGATGAGCAGTTCTTC	CAISDHYRSSGDEQFF
NA	TRBV5-4	once	TRBJ2-7	TGTGCCAGCAGCTTGGACAGGACACCCTACGAGCAGTACTTC	CASSLDRTPYEQYF
NA	TRBV7-8	NA	TRBJ2-7	TGTGCCAGCAGCTTAGTAGGCGTTCCGATCGGGTCGAGCTCCTACGAGCAGTACTTC	CASSLVGVPIGSSSYEQYF
NA	TRBV7-3	NA	TRBJ2-6	TGTGCCAGCAGTAACAAACAGGGTGAGACGGCTGGGGCCAACGTCCTGACTTTC	CASSNKQGETAGANVLTF
NA	TRBV28	NA	TRBJ2-7	TGTGCCAGCACCTCGGGAGTCGACGAGCAGTACTTC	CASTSGVDEQYF
TRBD2	TRBV5-1	NA	TRBJ2-1	TGCGCCAGCAGCTTGCCCGGACTAGCGGGGGGAGGTGAGCAGTTCTTC	CASSLPGLAGGGEQFF
NA	TRBV5-4	NA	TRBJ1-5	TGTGCCAGCAGCTCCCCTGACAGCAAGGATCAGCCCCAGCATTTT	CASSSPDSKDQPQHF
NA	TRBV29-1	NA	TRBJ2-3	TGCAGCGCTGGCCAGGGATTCGACACAGATACGCAGTATTTT	CSAGQGFDTDTQYF
TRBD2	TRBV6-5	NA	TRBJ2-3	TGTGCCAGCAGTCGACTAGCGGCAAACGATAATACGCAGTATTTT	CASSRLAANDNTQYF
NA	TRBV19	NA	TRBJ1-2	TGTGCCAGTAGCCTGGACAGACGCTATGGCTACACCTTC	CASSLDRRYGYTF
TRBD1	TRBV5-1	NA	TRBJ1-1	TGCGCCAGCAGCTCCGGACAGGTGAACACTGAAGCTTTCTTT	CASSSGQVNTEAFF
NA	TRBV21-1	NA	TRBJ2-7	TGTGCCAGCAGCACAGGGGCTAGGCCCTACGAGCAGTACTTC	CASSTGARPYEQYF
TRBD2	TRBV14	NA	TRBJ2-2	TGTGCCAGTCGGACTAGCGGGACGAACGGGGAGCTGTTTTTT	CASRTSGTNGELFF
TRBD1	TRBV11-3	NA	TRBJ2-6	TGTGCCAGCAGCTTACCGGGACAGGGCCCTTGGGCCAACGTCCTGACTTTC	CASSLPGQGPWANVLTF
NA	TRBV7-9	NA	TRBJ1-1	TGTGCCAGCAGCTTAGCAACAGGGATGAACACTGAAGCTTTCTTT	CASSLATGMNTEAFF
NA	TRBV5-4	once	TRBJ1-5	TGTGCCAGCAGCGTGGGGGGGGGATACGGGTATAGCAATCAGCCCCAGCATTTT	CASSVGGGYGYSNQPQHF